The 30 T cell receptor beta chains listed next were all sequenced from one sample in a study of blood T cell repertoires in COVID-19. TCRdb keeps only in-frame clones here, not all; method: immunoSEQ multiplex PCR. The repertoire holds under 200,000 clones, with around 80% as singletons. Material: peripheral blood. All receptors derive from a man aged 55 to 70 with acute or convalescent COVID-19.

In DNA form, the CDR3 reads TGTGCTAGTGGACAGAGCAATCAGCCCCAGCATTTT. This translates into CASGQSNQPQHF. The chain combines TRBV12-5 with TRBJ1-5, with no clear D. This CDR3 contains 12 residues. V lost 6 bases and J lost 1, with 4 bases in between. The germline V gene encodes CDR1 LGHNT and CDR2 FRNRAP. Variable domain in full (rest from reference TRBV12-5 and TRBJ1-5): DARVTQTPRHKVTEMGQEVTMRCQPILGHNTVFWYRQTMMQGLELLAYFRNRAPLDDSGMPKDRFSAEMPDATLATLKIQPSEPRDSAVYFCASGQSNQPQHFGDGTRLSIL.

The V gene is TRBV27, the J gene TRBJ1-1; 7 nucleotides align to TRBD1. CDR1 and CDR2 (germline): MNHEY, SMNVEV (reference sequence). The CDR3 contains 14 residues. Losses at the gene ends were 5 bases for V and 4 bases for J; bases not matched to a gene: 7. The CDR3 DNA sequence: TGTGCCAGCAGTCCCACCACAGGGGCCACTGAAGCTTTCTTT. Protein sequence: CASSPTTGATEAFF.

The CDR3 region is CASSIGTGISTVGAFF. The DNA of the CDR3 is TGTGCCAGTAGTATAGGAACAGGGATATCTACCGTTGGGGCTTTCTTT. V gene TRBV19 combines with J gene TRBJ1-1; tentatively, D is TRBD1 (6 bases). The CDR3 loop spans 16 amino acids. Trimming stripped 1 base from V and 11 bases from J, with 23 bases between. Germline loops: CDR1 LNHDA, CDR2 SQIVND (reference sequence).

The chain links TRBV6-2 or TRBV6-3 to TRBJ1-2; TRBD1 agrees at 10 bases. Germline V gene lookup returns CDR1 MNHEY and CDR2 SVGEGT. V lost 1 base to trimming and J lost 9 bases; unmatched junction nucleotides: 8. This CDR3 has 15 residues. This chain's CDR3 is CASSYWSGTGARYTF. The CDR3 coding sequence is TGTGCCAGCAGTTACTGGAGTGGGACAGGGGCGCGCTACACCTTC.

The gene calls are TRBV29-1 and TRBJ1-1; possibly TRBD1 for D (6 bases). Germline lookup yields CDR1 SQVTM and CDR2 ANQGSEA. V was cut by 5 bases and J by 1 base, with 17 bases left in between. This CDR3 comprises 15 residues. CDR3 coding DNA: TGCAGCGTTATGGCTGCAGGGGCCGGGAACACTGAAGCTTTCTTT. Encoded protein: CSVMAAGAGNTEAFF.

The V gene is TRBV10-2, the J gene TRBJ1-6, with D tentatively TRBD1 (6 bases). CDR1 and CDR2 (germline): WSHSY, SAAADI. Trimming shortened V by 3 bases and J by 4 bases, and 13 bases separated the two germline ends. The CDR3 spans 16 residues. In DNA form, the CDR3 reads TGCGCCAGCAGTGACCCAACAGGGTCGTATAATTCACCCCTCCACTTT. Protein: CASSDPTGSYNSPLHF.

This sequence joins TRBV24-1 and TRBJ2-6; weak D call: TRBD2 (5 bases). The germline V gene has CDR1 KGHDR and CDR2 SFDVKD. The CDR3 totals 17 residues. V was pared by 3 bases and J by 2 bases, with 13 bases between. DNA of the CDR3: TGTGCCACCAGTGATCCAGACGGGCGGGCTGGGGCCAACGTCCTGACTTTC. It codes for CATSDPDGRAGANVLTF.

This sequence joins TRBV5-5 and TRBJ2-3; the match to TRBD2 covers 11 bases. The germline gives CDR1 SGHKS, CDR2 YYEKEE (reference sequence). The V segment lost 1 base and the J segment 2 bases; nucleotides outside the gene matches: 3. This CDR3 has 16 amino acids. Here the CDR3 DNA reads TGTGCCAGCAGCTTGACTAGCGGGGGCTCCACAGATACGCAGTATTTT. Its protein product is CASSLTSGGSTDTQYF.

The J gene is TRBJ2-1, the V gene TRBV14; no definite D call. CDR3 size: 13 residues. V shed 0 bases and J shed 10 bases, with 10 bases lying between them. Germline values: CDR1 SGHDN, CDR2 FVKESK. The CDR3 DNA reads as TGTGCCAGCAGCCAAGATCCCCGGTCCGAGCAGTTCTTC. It translates to CASSQDPRSEQFF.

The V and J genes are TRBV29-1 and TRBJ2-3; 8 positions agree with TRBD1. Germline V CDR1 and CDR2: SQVTM, ANQGSEA. V gave up 6 bases and J gave up 0 bases; unmatched junction bases: 8. The CDR3 loop spans 15 amino acids. Here the CDR3 DNA reads TGCAGCGTCGAACGACAGGGGTCAAGCACAGATACGCAGTATTTT. Translating it yields CSVERQGSSTDTQYF.

The chain uses TRBV9 and TRBJ1-2; D uncertain. The CDR3 totals 12 residues. Trimming took 3 bases from V and 1 from J, leaving 4 bases between them. Germline V gene data show CDR1 as SGDLS and CDR2 as YYNGEE. This CDR3 is CASSGLNYGYTF. In DNA, the CDR3 is TGTGCCAGCAGCGGACTTAACTATGGCTACACCTTC.

The V call is TRBV15, the J call TRBJ1-1; possible D gene TRBD1, 6 bases. V lost 0 bases and J lost 1, with 12 bases in between. The CDR3 is 16 residues long. The germline V gene encodes CDR1 LNHNV and CDR2 YYDKDF (reference sequence). CDR3 protein: CATSRDHVRGNTEAFF. In nucleotides, the CDR3 is TGTGCCACCAGCAGAGACCACGTCAGGGGGAACACTGAAGCTTTCTTT. The variable domain in full, with the rest retrieved from reference TRBV15 and TRBJ1-1, is DAMVIQNPRYQVTQFGKPVTLSCSQTLNHNVMYWYQQKSSQAPKLLFHYYDKDFNNEADTPDNFQSRRPNTSFCFLDIRSPGLGDTAMYLCATSRDHVRGNTEAFFGQGTRLTVV.

This clone was observed once. The chain links TRBV9 to TRBJ1-1, with D unresolved. This CDR3 has 11 residues. Germline CDR1 is SGDLS and CDR2 is YYNGEE. Trimming took off 7 bases at V and 8 bases at J, with 12 bases between the two ends. The CDR3 loop is CASSLAGEAFF. CDR3 nucleotides: TGTGCCAGCTCTTTAGCGGGGGAAGCTTTCTTT. Filled out from reference TRBV9 and TRBJ1-1, the complete variable domain reads DSGVTQTPKHLITATGQRVTLRCSPRSGDLSVYWYQQSLDQGLQFLIQYYNGEERAKGNILERFSAQQFPDLHSELNLSSLELGDSALYFCASSLAGEAFFGQGTRLTVV.

The rearrangement uses TRBV7-8 and TRBJ2-3; the D gene is possibly TRBD1 (5 bases). Germline V gene lookup returns CDR1 SGHVS and CDR2 FQNEAQ. This CDR3 has 17 amino acids. V was shortened by 0 bases and J by 0 bases, with 13 bases between the two germline ends. CDR3 sequence (DNA): TGTGCCAGCAGCTTAGCTCAGGGCTTAACTAGCACAGATACGCAGTATTTT. Translating gives CASSLAQGLTSTDTQYF. Filled out from reference TRBV7-8 and TRBJ2-3, the complete variable domain reads GAGVSQSPRYKVAKRGQDVALRCDPISGHVSLFWYQQALGQGPEFLTYFQNEAQLDKSGLPSDRFFAERPEGSVSTLKIQRTQQEDSAVYLCASSLAQGLTSTDTQYFGPGTRLTVL.

This chain joins TRBV7-8 and TRBJ1-1, with TRBD1 matching 9 bases. Looked up from germline, CDR1 is SGHVS and CDR2 is FQNEAQ. CDR3 size: 19 residues. The junction had 16 bases not matched to a gene; V was cut back by 2 bases and J by 3 bases. CDR3 bases: TGTGCCAGCAGCTTATACCGAGGGACAGGGATAGTTGTGTACACTGAAGCTTTCTTT. As protein: CASSLYRGTGIVVYTEAFF.

The rearrangement joins TRBV10-3 to TRBJ2-5; 7 nucleotides agree with TRBD2. Trimming took 5 bases from V and 2 from J; bases not matched to a gene: 8. The CDR3 has 15 residues. Germline V lookup: CDR1 ENHRY, CDR2 SYGVKD. CDR3 loop: CAISTSSGGQETQYF. The CDR3 coding sequence is TGTGCCATCAGTACCTCGTCGGGGGGACAAGAGACCCAGTACTTC.

This clone showed up just a few times. The chain couples TRBV5-1 to TRBJ2-5, with D possibly being TRBD1 (5 bases). The CDR3 length is 13 residues. The germline V gene has CDR1 SGHRS and CDR2 YFSETQ. The ends were cut back, 4 bases at V and 3 bases at J, with 10 bases in the middle. In DNA, the CDR3 is TGCGCCAGCAGCCCAGGGAATGAAGAGACCCAGTACTTC. Translation: CASSPGNEETQYF.

This chain connects TRBV29-1 to TRBJ1-5; TRBD1 agrees at 12 bases. The CDR3 spans 16 residues. From germline, CDR1 is SQVTM and CDR2 ANQGSEA. Trimming removed 7 bases from V and 0 bases from J; junction bases left unmatched: 7. The CDR3 coding sequence is TGCAGCGCTTCCGGGACAGGGGGCAATAGCAATCAGCCCCAGCATTTT. It encodes CSASGTGGNSNQPQHF.

This clone was seen many times. Additional DNA sequences in this sample encode the identical CDR3. V gene TRBV5-1 combines with J gene TRBJ2-1; D uncertain. Germline loops: CDR1 SGHRS, CDR2 YFSETQ. This CDR3 is built from 14 residues. V was cut by 0 bases and J by 4 bases, with 8 bases left in between. In nucleotides, the CDR3 is TGCGCCAGCAGCTTGGGTCAGATTTACAATGAGCAGTTCTTC. Amino acid sequence: CASSLGQIYNEQFF.

This clone was seen more than once but under ten times. V and J are TRBV30 and TRBJ2-1, with a possible D match to TRBD1 (5 bases). In germline, CDR1 is GTSNPN, CDR2 SVGIG (reference sequence). The CDR3 has 12 residues. V shed 2 bases and J shed 9 bases, with 11 bases lying between them. The DNA for the CDR3 is TGTGCCTGGAGTTCAGGGAAGAGTGAGCAGTTCTTC. Translation: CAWSSGKSEQFF.

The V and J genes are TRBV11-2 and TRBJ2-3; D gene ambiguous. The V end was cut by 6 bases, the J end by 6 bases, with 4 bases between. The CDR3 totals 10 residues. Germline CDR1 reads SGHAT; CDR2 reads FQNNGV. The CDR3 reads CASSADTQYF. CDR3 bases: TGTGCCAGCAGTGCGGATACGCAGTATTTT.

The chain couples TRBV3-1 (or the pseudogene TRBV3-2) to TRBJ1-2, with 10 bases that match TRBD1. CDR1 LGHDT and CDR2 YNNKEL come from the germline V gene (reference sequence). CDR3 size: 14 residues. The ends lost 5 bases at V and 6 bases at J; junction bases unmatched: 6. The CDR3 sequence: CASSLRQGADGYTF. The CDR3 DNA is TGTGCCAGCAGCTTACGACAGGGGGCGGATGGCTACACCTTC.

The gene calls are TRBV12-3 or TRBV12-4 and TRBJ2-3; D not resolved. The V and J ends lost 3 bases and 4 bases respectively, with 8 bases between them. This CDR3 is built from 13 residues. The CDR3 bases are TGTGCCAGCAGTTTTTTCAGGCCAGATACGCAGTATTTT. Protein sequence: CASSFFRPDTQYF.

As DNA, the CDR3 is TGTGCCAGCATACCTAGGATCGGGGGACCATCACTCATGAACACTGAAGCTTTCTTT. Its protein product is CASIPRIGGPSLMNTEAFF. The V and J genes are TRBV2 and TRBJ1-1, with D possibly being TRBD1 (5 bases). The CDR3 has 19 residues. Trimming took 7 bases from V and 0 from J, leaving 27 bases between them. Germline V gene sequence: CDR1 SNHLY, CDR2 FYNNEI.

The rearrangement links TRBV19 to TRBJ2-2, with TRBD2 matching over 11 bases. Germline V CDR1 and CDR2: LNHDA, SQIVND (reference sequence). The CDR3 loop spans 16 amino acids. The CDR3, as DNA: TGTGCTACTAGCGGGGGCGTCTTAACGAACACCGGGGAGCTGTTTTTT. This codes for CATSGGVLTNTGELFF.

This clone appeared once. V and J are TRBV19 and TRBJ1-1, with 7 bases aligning to TRBD1. There are 15 residues in the CDR3. CDR1 is LNHDA, CDR2 SQIVND, per germline (reference sequence). V lost 8 bases to trimming and J lost 1 base; unmatched junction nucleotides: 10. The CDR3 spells CASLGGSGRNTEAFF. The CDR3 nucleotides are TGTGCCAGTTTAGGGGGCTCCGGGAGGAACACTGAAGCTTTCTTT.

This clone was seen a single time. The chain combines TRBV19 with TRBJ1-1; no firm D call. In germline, CDR1 is LNHDA, CDR2 SQIVND (reference sequence). Trimming pared 5 bases from V and 2 bases from J, leaving 15 bases between. This CDR3 comprises 15 residues. The CDR3 sequence: CASSLSGASNTEAFF. In DNA, the CDR3 is TGTGCCAGTAGTCTCTCGGGAGCTTCTAACACTGAAGCTTTCTTT.

In DNA, the CDR3 is TGTGCCAGCAGCTCCTCCAGGCACGCACCCCTCCACTTT. Translating it yields CASSSSRHAPLHF. The chain combines TRBV27 with TRBJ1-6; no definite D call. Germline loops: CDR1 MNHEY, CDR2 SMNVEV (reference sequence). The CDR3 extends over 13 amino acids. The germline V and J ends were trimmed by 6 bases and 11 bases, with 14 bases remaining between them.

This chain joins TRBV24-1 and TRBJ1-2, with D uncertain. From germline, CDR1 is KGHDR and CDR2 SFDVKD. The CDR3 consists of 14 residues. Trimming left V 1 base short and J 2 bases short, with 7 bases between. The DNA of the CDR3 is TGTGCCACCAGTGATTTTACGGAGAACTATGGCTACACCTTC. Its translation: CATSDFTENYGYTF.

In its sample, this clone was seen once. The chain uses TRBV6-6 and TRBJ1-1, with D tentatively TRBD1 (5 bases). The CDR3 is made up of 17 amino acids. The germline V and J ends were trimmed by 5 bases and 1 base, with 20 bases remaining between them. CDR1 and CDR2 (germline): MNHNY, SVGAGI (reference sequence). The CDR3 sequence is CASSPFRNRQGNTEAFF. DNA of the CDR3: TGTGCCAGCAGTCCATTTCGGAACAGGCAGGGGAACACTGAAGCTTTCTTT.